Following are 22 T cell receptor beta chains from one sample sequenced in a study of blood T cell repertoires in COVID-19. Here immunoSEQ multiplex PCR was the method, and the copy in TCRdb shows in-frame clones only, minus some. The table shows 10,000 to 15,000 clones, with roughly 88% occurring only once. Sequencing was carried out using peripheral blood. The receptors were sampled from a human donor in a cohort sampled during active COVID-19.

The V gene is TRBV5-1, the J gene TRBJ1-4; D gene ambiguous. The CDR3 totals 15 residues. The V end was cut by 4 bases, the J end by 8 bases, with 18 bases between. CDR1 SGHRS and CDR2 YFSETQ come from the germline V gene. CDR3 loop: CASSPSGPEREKLFF. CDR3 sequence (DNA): TGCGCCAGCAGCCCTAGTGGCCCCGAGCGGGAAAAACTGTTTTTT.

The CDR3 sequence: CASSSSGIETQYF. The CDR3 DNA reads TGTGCCAGTAGTTCGAGTGGTATCGAGACCCAGTACTTC. This chain uses TRBV19 with TRBJ2-5; D gene ambiguous. V was clipped by 5 bases and J by 5 bases, with 12 bases between them. This CDR3 is 13 amino acids long. Germline CDR1 LNHDA, CDR2 SQIVND (reference sequence).

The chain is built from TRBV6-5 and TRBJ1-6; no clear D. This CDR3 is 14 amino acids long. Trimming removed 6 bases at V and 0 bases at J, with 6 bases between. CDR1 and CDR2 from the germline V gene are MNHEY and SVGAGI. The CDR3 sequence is CASRSSSYNSPLHF. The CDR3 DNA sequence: TGTGCCAGCAGGAGTAGCTCCTATAATTCACCCCTCCACTTT.

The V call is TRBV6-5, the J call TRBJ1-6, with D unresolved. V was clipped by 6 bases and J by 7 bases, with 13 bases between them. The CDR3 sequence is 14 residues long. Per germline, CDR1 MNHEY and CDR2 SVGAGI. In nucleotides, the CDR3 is TGTGCCAGCAGAATCTCCGGGGAAAATTCACCCCTCCACTTT. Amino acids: CASRISGENSPLHF.

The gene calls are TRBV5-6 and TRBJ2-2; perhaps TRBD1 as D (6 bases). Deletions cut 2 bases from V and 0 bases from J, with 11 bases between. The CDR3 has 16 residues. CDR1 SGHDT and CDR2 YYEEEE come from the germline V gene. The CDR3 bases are TGTGCCAGCAGCTTACTAGGACAGTCGAACACCGGGGAGCTGTTTTTT. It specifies CASSLLGQSNTGELFF.

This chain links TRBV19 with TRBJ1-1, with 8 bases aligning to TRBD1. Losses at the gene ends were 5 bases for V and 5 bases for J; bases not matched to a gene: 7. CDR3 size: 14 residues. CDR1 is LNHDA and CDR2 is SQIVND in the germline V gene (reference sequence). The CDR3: CASSYTGGGTEAFF. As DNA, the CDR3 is TGTGCCAGTAGTTATACAGGGGGGGGAACTGAAGCTTTCTTT.

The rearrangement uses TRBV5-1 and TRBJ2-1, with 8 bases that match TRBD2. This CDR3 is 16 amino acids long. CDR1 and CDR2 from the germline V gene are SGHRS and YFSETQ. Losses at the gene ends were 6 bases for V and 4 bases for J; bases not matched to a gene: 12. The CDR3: CASTLAGTIGYNEQFF. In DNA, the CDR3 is TGCGCCAGCACCTTAGCGGGAACTATAGGGTACAATGAGCAGTTCTTC.

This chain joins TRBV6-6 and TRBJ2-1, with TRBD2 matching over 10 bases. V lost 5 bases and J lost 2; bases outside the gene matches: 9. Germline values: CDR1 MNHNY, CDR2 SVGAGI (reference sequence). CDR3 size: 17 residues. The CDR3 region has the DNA TGTGCCAGCAGTCCTGAGGAGCGGGAGGGTACCTACAATGAGCAGTTCTTC. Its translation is CASSPEEREGTYNEQFF.

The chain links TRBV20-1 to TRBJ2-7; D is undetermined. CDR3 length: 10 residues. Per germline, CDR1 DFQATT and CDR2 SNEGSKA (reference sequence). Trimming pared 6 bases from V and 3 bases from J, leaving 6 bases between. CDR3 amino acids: CSAESYEQYF. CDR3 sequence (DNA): TGCAGTGCCGAGAGCTACGAGCAGTACTTC.

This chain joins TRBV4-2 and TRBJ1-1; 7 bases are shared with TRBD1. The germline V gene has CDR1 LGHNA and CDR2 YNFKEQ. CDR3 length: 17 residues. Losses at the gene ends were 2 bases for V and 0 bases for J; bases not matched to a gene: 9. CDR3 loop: CASSQPYRGPMNTEAFF. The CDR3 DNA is TGTGCCAGCAGCCAACCGTACAGGGGACCAATGAACACTGAAGCTTTCTTT.

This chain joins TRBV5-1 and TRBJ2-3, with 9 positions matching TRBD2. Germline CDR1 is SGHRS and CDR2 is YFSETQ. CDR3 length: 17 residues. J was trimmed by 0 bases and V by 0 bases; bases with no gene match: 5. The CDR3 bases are TGCGCCAGCAGCTTGGTTTCTAGCGGGGCAAGCACAGATACGCAGTATTTT. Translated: CASSLVSSGASTDTQYF.

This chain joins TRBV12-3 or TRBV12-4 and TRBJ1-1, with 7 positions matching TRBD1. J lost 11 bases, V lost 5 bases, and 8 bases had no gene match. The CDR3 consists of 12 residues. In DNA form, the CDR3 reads TGTGCCAGCAGTCCAGACAGGGCGAGGGCTTTCTTT. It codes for CASSPDRARAFF.

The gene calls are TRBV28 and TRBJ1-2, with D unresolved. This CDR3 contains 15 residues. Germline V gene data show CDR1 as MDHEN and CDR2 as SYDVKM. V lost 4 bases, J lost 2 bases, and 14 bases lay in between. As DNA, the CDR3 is TGTGCCAGCAGTTCATATCGAATAAGCAACTATGGCTACACCTTC. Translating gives CASSSYRISNYGYTF.

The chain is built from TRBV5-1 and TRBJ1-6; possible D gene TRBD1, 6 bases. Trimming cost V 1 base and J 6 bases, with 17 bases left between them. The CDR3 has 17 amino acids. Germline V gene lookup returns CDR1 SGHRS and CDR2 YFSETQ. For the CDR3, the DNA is TGCGCCAGCAGCTTGTACAGGGAGAAATTGCCTAATTCACCCCTCCACTTT. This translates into CASSLYREKLPNSPLHF.

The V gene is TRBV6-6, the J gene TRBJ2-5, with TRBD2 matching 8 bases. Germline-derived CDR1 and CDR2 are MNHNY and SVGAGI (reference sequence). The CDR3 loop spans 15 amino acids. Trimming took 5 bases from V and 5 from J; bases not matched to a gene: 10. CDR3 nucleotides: TGTGCCAGCAGTAACGGGAGAGCGGGGGAGGAGACCCAGTACTTC. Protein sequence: CASSNGRAGEETQYF.

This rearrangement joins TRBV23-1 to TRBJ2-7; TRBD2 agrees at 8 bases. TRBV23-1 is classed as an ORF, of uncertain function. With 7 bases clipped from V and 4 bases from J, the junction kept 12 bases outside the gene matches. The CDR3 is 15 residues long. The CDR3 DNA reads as TGCGCCAGCAAGCGGGGAGCGGGGGACTCATACGAGCAGTACTTC. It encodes CASKRGAGDSYEQYF.

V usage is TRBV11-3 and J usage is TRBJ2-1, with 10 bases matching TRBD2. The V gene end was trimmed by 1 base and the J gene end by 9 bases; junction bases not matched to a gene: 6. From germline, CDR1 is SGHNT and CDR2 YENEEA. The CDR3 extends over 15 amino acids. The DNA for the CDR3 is TGTGCCAGCAGCTTAGGGTCTAGCGGGAGTGGTGAGCAGTTCTTC. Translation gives CASSLGSSGSGEQFF.

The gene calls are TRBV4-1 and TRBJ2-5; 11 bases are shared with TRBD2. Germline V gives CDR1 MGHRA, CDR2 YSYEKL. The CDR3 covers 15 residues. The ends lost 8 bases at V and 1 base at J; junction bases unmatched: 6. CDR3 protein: CASSGTSGIQETQYF. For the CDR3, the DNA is TGCGCCAGCTCCGGGACTAGCGGAATCCAAGAGACCCAGTACTTC.

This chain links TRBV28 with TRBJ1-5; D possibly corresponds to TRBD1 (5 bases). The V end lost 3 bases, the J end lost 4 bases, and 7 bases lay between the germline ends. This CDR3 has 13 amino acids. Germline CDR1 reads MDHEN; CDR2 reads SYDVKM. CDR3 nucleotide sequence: TGTGCCAGCAGTTTTTCAGGGAATCAGCCCCAGCATTTT. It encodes CASSFSGNQPQHF.

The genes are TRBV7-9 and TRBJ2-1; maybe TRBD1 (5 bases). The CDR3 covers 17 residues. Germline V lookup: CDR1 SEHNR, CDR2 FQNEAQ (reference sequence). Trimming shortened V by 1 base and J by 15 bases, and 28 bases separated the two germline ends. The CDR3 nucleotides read TGTGCCAGCAGCTTAGGGGGCTTTGTCAGGGAAACCCGAGTTTCGTTCTTC. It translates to CASSLGGFVRETRVSFF.

The CDR3 DNA is TGTGCCAGTACCTCAAGGGGGATTTATGGCTACACCTTC. The encoded protein is CASTSRGIYGYTF. The V call is TRBV19, the J call TRBJ1-2, with D perhaps TRBD1 (6 bases). CDR1 and CDR2 (germline): LNHDA, SQIVND (reference sequence). This CDR3 has 13 amino acids. V lost 7 bases and J 5 bases, leaving 14 bases between the germline ends.

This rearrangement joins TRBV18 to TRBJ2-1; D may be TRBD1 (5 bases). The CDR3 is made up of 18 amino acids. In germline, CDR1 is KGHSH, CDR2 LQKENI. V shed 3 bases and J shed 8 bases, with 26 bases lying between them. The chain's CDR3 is CASSPITKDSAPEDEQFF. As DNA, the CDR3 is TGTGCCAGCTCACCTATAACCAAAGACAGCGCCCCAGAGGATGAGCAGTTCTTC.